This T cell receptor beta chain was recovered during a study of shared clonotypes between healthy human individuals. General study points: Sorted-subset sequencing, rarefaction showed, was incomplete despite large depth.

The germline gives CDR1 SGHRS, CDR2 YFSETQ. The CDR3 has 13 amino acids. V lost 3 bases and J 2 bases, leaving 8 bases between the germline ends. Repertoires were generated with immunoSEQ multiplex PCR, while TCRdb's copy carries only in-frame clones and drops some. The repertoire has fewer than 3 million clones, 85% to 95% of them found once; the top ten carry about 0.36%. Donors had no recently reported acute infections or vaccinations and were HIV-negative. As regards this clone: Antigen: not known. Other DNA sequences of this sample code for an identical CDR3.

Sequencing was performed on naive CD4+ T cells from PBMCs. Described subset: CD45RA+ positively selected. The genes are TRBV5-1 and TRBJ2-5; a weak D match, TRBD2 (6 bases). The receptor's source is a young man in good health. Some clones in this sample may be carry-over from other donors' samples. As DNA, the CDR3 is TGCGCCAGCAGCTGGGACTCGCAAGAGACCCAGTACTTC. Its translation: CASSWDSQETQYF.